The clone carrying this T cell receptor beta chain was recorded once. These data come from a study of blood T cell repertoires in COVID-19. Produced via immunoSEQ multiplex PCR; TCRdb's table is partial and in-frame only. This table has 210,000 or so clones, more than 70% appearing once. The CDR3 runs 17 residues. The V end lost 7 bases, the J end lost 1 base, and 22 bases lay between the germline ends. Per the germline V gene, CDR1 is MDHEN and CDR2 is SYDVKM. The genes are TRBV28 and TRBJ2-5; D may be TRBD2 (7 bases). The sequenced sample was peripheral blood. This sequence was found in an elderly woman with active or convalescent COVID-19. The CDR3: CASTPRGANVVQETQYF. The CDR3 region has the DNA TGTGCCAGCACCCCCCGGGGGGCTAATGTGGTCCAAGAGACCCAGTACTTC.